This T cell receptor (beta chain) is from a study of shared clonotypes between healthy human individuals. Study observations and caveats: The donor pool, a small one, limited the genetic and exposure-history diversity represented.

V trimming: 2 bases; J trimming: 3 bases; junction bases outside the gene matches: 3. The germline V gene has CDR1 SGHNT and CDR2 YYREEE (reference sequence). The CDR3 loop spans 14 amino acids. Turning to this clone: The antigen is not known.

Clones were read by immunoSEQ multiplex PCR, and TCRdb kept only the in-frame ones, dropping some. The sample carries fewer than 600,000 clones, 79% recorded once. The study enrolled healthy HIV-negative adults without recent acute infections or vaccinations as donors. The source is a woman aged 35 to 49 in good health. Some clones in this sample may be carry-over from other donors' samples. The chain couples TRBV5-4 to TRBJ2-3, with TRBD1 identical over 7 bases. The source material was PBMCs. The CDR3, as DNA: TGTGCCAGCAGCTTTGAGACAGGGACAGATACGCAGTATTTT. Translating it yields CASSFETGTDTQYF.